This passage covers 28 T cell receptor beta chains from one sample sequenced in a study of OX40 agonist ivuxolimab in advanced cancers. Library construction relied on the immunoSEQ multiplex PCR assay. TCRdb stores this immuneACCESS table with in-frame sequences only. Part of the clones is absent; in the studies checked, under half of the shortfall reflects unresolved V genes, and no reason is known for the rest. Within this sample are 70,000 to 95,000 clones, with around 80% of them counted one time only. Together, the top ten hold under 2% of the sample. Sample: CD4+ or CD8+ T cells sorted from blood, taken in a trial of the OX40 agonist ivuxolimab. The receptors shown here come from an adult with an advanced solid tumor such as melanoma, head and neck, liver or kidney cancer.

This clone was observed once. This chain uses TRBV7-9 with TRBJ1-1; 7 bases are shared with TRBD1. Germline assignment: CDR1 SEHNR and CDR2 FQNEAQ (reference sequence). The CDR3 extends over 16 amino acids. V gave up 0 bases and J gave up 0 bases; unmatched junction bases: 4. The CDR3 coding sequence is TGTGCCAGCAGCTTAGCGACAGGGACAGTGAACACTGAAGCTTTCTTT. This sequence encodes CASSLATGTVNTEAFF. The complete variable domain, with remaining parts taken from reference TRBV7-9 and TRBJ1-1, reads DTGVSQNPRHKITKRGQNVTFRCDPISEHNRLYWYRQTLGQGPEFLTYFQNEAQLEKSRLLSDRFSAERPKGSFSTLEIQRTEQGDSAMYLCASSLATGTVNTEAFFGQGTRLTVV.

The chain carries TRBV11-3 and TRBJ2-2, with 9 bases fitting TRBD1. The germline CDR1 and CDR2 sequences are SGHNT and YENEEA. J lost 5 bases, V lost 5 bases, and 15 bases had no gene match. The CDR3 extends over 18 amino acids. The CDR3 bases are TGTGCCAGCAGCGACAGCCGTTGGGACAGGGAGACGACCGGGGAGCTGTTTTTT. Translating it yields CASSDSRWDRETTGELFF.

The V call is TRBV6-5, the J call TRBJ2-2; D is unclear. CDR3 length: 13 amino acids. CDR1 MNHEY and CDR2 SVGAGI come from the germline V gene. Deletions cut 6 bases from V and 1 base from J, with 6 bases between. The CDR3 region is CASRRQNTGELFF. As DNA, the CDR3 is TGTGCCAGCAGACGACAGAACACCGGGGAGCTGTTTTTT.

The rearrangement links TRBV2 to TRBJ1-1, with 10 bases aligning to TRBD1. This CDR3 spans 14 amino acids. Germline V gene lookup returns CDR1 SNHLY and CDR2 FYNNEI. V shed 4 bases and J 2 bases; nucleotides not matched to a gene: 1. DNA for the CDR3: TGTGCCAGCAGTGGACAGGGGGCAAACACTGAAGCTTTCTTT. Protein product: CASSGQGANTEAFF.

This sequence joins TRBV27 and TRBJ2-3; D unclear. The CDR3 spans 13 residues. Germline V gene sequence: CDR1 MNHEY, CDR2 SMNVEV (reference sequence). V was clipped by 3 bases and J by 1 base, with 5 bases between them. CDR3 protein: CASSFHGTDTQYF. The CDR3 DNA reads as TGTGCCAGCAGTTTCCACGGCACAGATACGCAGTATTTT.

V is TRBV5-1 and J is TRBJ2-1; D is possibly TRBD2 (5 bases). The germline gives CDR1 SGHRS, CDR2 YFSETQ. Trimming took 4 bases from V and 2 from J, leaving 16 bases between them. This CDR3 is 16 amino acids long. The CDR3 sequence is CASSPAAAGTYNEQFF. The CDR3 DNA sequence: TGCGCCAGCAGCCCAGCCGCAGCCGGGACCTACAATGAGCAGTTCTTC.

This rearrangement joins TRBV4-1 to TRBJ1-4, with 10 positions matching TRBD1. The J segment lost 6 bases and the V segment lost 4 bases, leaving 5 bases of the junction unmatched. The germline V gene has CDR1 MGHRA and CDR2 YSYEKL. CDR3 length equals 15 residues. The DNA of the CDR3 is TGCGCCAGCAGCCGACGGGGGACAGGGGATGAAAAACTGTTTTTT. This sequence encodes CASSRRGTGDEKLFF.

The chain is built from TRBV7-9 and TRBJ1-5, with D tentatively TRBD1 (6 bases). CDR1 is SEHNR and CDR2 is FQNEAQ in the germline V gene (reference sequence). Trimming left V 2 bases short and J 11 bases short, with 7 bases between. The CDR3 extends over 11 amino acids. The CDR3 loop is CASSLQGTQHF. CDR3 nucleotides: TGTGCCAGCAGCTTACAGGGGACCCAGCATTTT.

V usage is TRBV6-5 and J usage is TRBJ1-6; TRBD1 matches at 7 bases. Germline V gene data show CDR1 as MNHEY and CDR2 as SVGAGI. CDR3 size: 14 residues. Unmatched junction bases numbered 7, after V lost 6 bases and J lost 8 bases. In DNA, the CDR3 is TGTGCCAGCAGCCGCAGGGGGAGAGATTCACCCCTCCACTTT. Translating gives CASSRRGRDSPLHF.

The genes are TRBV7-2 and TRBJ1-2; 8 bases agree with TRBD1. The ends lost 1 base at V and 6 bases at J; junction bases unmatched: 13. The germline V gene encodes CDR1 SGHTA and CDR2 FQGNSA. The CDR3 runs 17 residues. The CDR3 spells CASSLVPPGQGTNGYTF. The CDR3 DNA sequence: TGTGCCAGCAGCTTAGTCCCCCCCGGACAGGGTACGAATGGCTACACCTTC.

This clone was recorded only once. V gene TRBV30 combines with J gene TRBJ2-3; TRBD2 matches at 12 bases. The germline V gene has CDR1 GTSNPN and CDR2 SVGIG (reference sequence). The CDR3 consists of 17 residues. Unmatched junction bases numbered 6, after V lost 2 bases and J lost 0 bases. The CDR3 region is CAWSKLAGGTSTDTQYF. CDR3 in DNA: TGTGCCTGGAGTAAACTAGCGGGGGGTACAAGCACAGATACGCAGTATTTT.

The rearrangement links TRBV27 to TRBJ1-4, with 10 bases aligning to TRBD1. V was clipped by 5 bases and J by 4 bases; unmatched bases: 7. The CDR3 has 16 residues. In germline, CDR1 is MNHEY, CDR2 SMNVEV (reference sequence). The CDR3 reads CASSLLDRGLNEKLFF. DNA of the CDR3: TGTGCCAGCAGTCTCCTTGACAGGGGGCTTAATGAAAAACTGTTTTTT. Drawing the rest from reference TRBV27 and TRBJ1-4, the complete variable domain is EAQVTQNPRYLITVTGKKLTVTCSQNMNHEYMSWYRQDPGLGLRQIYYSMNVEVTDKGDVPEGYKVSRKEKRNFPLILESPSPNQTSLYFCASSLLDRGLNEKLFFGSGTQLSVL.

The gene calls are TRBV6-5 and TRBJ2-6; 7 bases fit TRBD2. From germline, CDR1 is MNHEY and CDR2 SVGAGI. The CDR3 totals 15 residues. After removal of 4 bases from V and 2 bases from J, the junction contained 2 bases not matched to a gene. CDR3 residues: CASSLGGAGANVLTF. As DNA, the CDR3 is TGTGCCAGCAGTTTGGGGGGGGCTGGGGCCAACGTCCTGACTTTC.

The chain has TRBV4-3 and TRBJ2-1, with 8 bases aligning to TRBD1. The V segment lost 4 bases and the J segment 4 bases; nucleotides outside the gene matches: 3. The CDR3 has 14 amino acids. Germline values: CDR1 LGHNA, CDR2 YSLEER. The CDR3 is CASSPRQGYNEQFF. CDR3 nucleotides: TGCGCCAGCAGCCCCCGACAGGGGTACAATGAGCAGTTCTTC.

This clone was recorded a few times. The chain uses TRBV30 and TRBJ1-6, with D unclear. V was trimmed by 3 bases and J by 0 bases, leaving 3 bases between them. The CDR3 runs to 13 residues. CDR1 and CDR2 (germline): GTSNPN, SVGIG (reference sequence). This CDR3 reads CAWRNSYNSPLHF. The CDR3 DNA reads TGTGCCTGGAGGAACTCCTATAATTCACCCCTCCACTTT. Supplemented by reference TRBV30 and TRBJ1-6, the full variable domain reads SQTIHQWPATLVQPVGSPLSLECTVEGTSNPNLYWYRQAAGRGLQLLFYSVGIGQISSEVPQNLSASRPQDRQFILSSKKLLLSDSGFYLCAWRNSYNSPLHFGNGTRLTVT.

This chain joins TRBV5-4 and TRBJ1-2; D unresolved. The CDR3 loop spans 14 amino acids. Germline loops: CDR1 SGHNT, CDR2 YYREEE (reference sequence). Trimming shortened V by 6 bases and J by 4 bases, and 16 bases separated the two germline ends. The CDR3 DNA sequence: TGTGCCAGCAACTCCCTTACGGGAGGCTATGGCTACACCTTC. It codes for CASNSLTGGYGYTF.

This clone was recorded once. This chain connects TRBV29-1 to TRBJ2-5, with 7 bases identical to TRBD1. V was clipped by 3 bases and J by 5 bases; unmatched bases: 6. Germline V CDR1 and CDR2: SQVTM, ANQGSEA. The CDR3 sequence is 13 residues long. CDR3 amino acids: CSVDRTGQETQYF. Here the CDR3 DNA reads TGCAGCGTTGATAGGACAGGTCAGGAGACCCAGTACTTC.

V is TRBV25-1 and J is TRBJ1-6; D remains unclear. The ends were cut back, 6 bases at V and 12 bases at J, with 6 bases in the middle. Germline CDR1 and CDR2: MGHDK and SYGVNS. The CDR3 spans 10 residues. DNA for the CDR3: TGTGCCAGCAGACTACGACCCCTCCACTTT. It codes for CASRLRPLHF. The full variable domain, its missing parts supplied by reference TRBV25-1 and TRBJ1-6, is EADIYQTPRYLVIGTGKKITLECSQTMGHDKMYWYQQDPGMELHLIHYSYGVNSTEKGDLSSESTVSRIRTEHFPLTLESARPSHTSQYLCASRLRPLHFGNGTRLTVT.

The chain couples TRBV27 to TRBJ2-5, with D perhaps matching TRBD1 (5 bases). From germline, CDR1 is MNHEY and CDR2 SMNVEV (reference sequence). Trimming shortened V by 7 bases and J by 2 bases, and 11 bases separated the two germline ends. The CDR3 loop spans 13 amino acids. The CDR3 region has the DNA TGTGCCAGCACCAGGACATATCAAGAGACCCAGTACTTC. Amino acid sequence: CASTRTYQETQYF.

This clone was seen a handful of times. This rearrangement joins TRBV2 to TRBJ1-6; D not certain. From germline, CDR1 is SNHLY and CDR2 FYNNEI. This CDR3 spans 15 amino acids. V shed 4 bases and J shed 7 bases, with 14 bases lying between them. The CDR3 DNA reads TGTGCCAGCAGTGGGGATCGGGCGGGGAATTCACCCCTCCACTTT. Amino acid sequence: CASSGDRAGNSPLHF.

The rearrangement links TRBV9 to TRBJ2-7; 8 bases match TRBD1. CDR3 length equals 13 residues. Germline V gene data show CDR1 as SGDLS and CDR2 as YYNGEE. The V gene end was trimmed by 4 bases and the J gene end by 5 bases; junction bases not matched to a gene: 5. The CDR3 sequence: CASSRTGNNEQYF. CDR3 in DNA: TGTGCCAGCAGCCGGACAGGGAATAACGAGCAGTACTTC.

This chain joins TRBV5-1 and TRBJ2-7; D perhaps matches TRBD1 (6 bases). The V end lost 0 bases, the J end lost 0 bases, and 16 bases lay between the germline ends. The germline gives CDR1 SGHRS, CDR2 YFSETQ. The CDR3 is made up of 17 amino acids. The CDR3 here is CASSLGQGRGGSYEQYF. Here the CDR3 DNA reads TGCGCCAGCAGCTTGGGTCAGGGGAGAGGGGGCTCCTACGAGCAGTACTTC.

CDR3 bases: TGCGCCAGCAGCCAGATATTGACCAAGGAAAACACCATATATTTT. Translated, it gives CASSQILTKENTIYF. The chain recombines TRBV4-1 with TRBJ1-3, with D uncertain. Looked up from germline, CDR1 is MGHRA and CDR2 is YSYEKL. The CDR3 sequence is 15 residues long. V was cut by 3 bases and J by 6 bases, with 15 bases left in between.

This clone has more than one count but fewer than ten. The chain couples TRBV18 to TRBJ1-1; D gene uncertain. Germline V gene lookup returns CDR1 KGHSH and CDR2 LQKENI. The CDR3 contains 15 residues. V was trimmed by 3 bases and J by 4 bases, leaving 15 bases between them. The CDR3: CASSPGLAGGTEAFF. CDR3 DNA sequence: TGTGCCAGCTCACCCGGTCTTGCAGGTGGCACTGAAGCTTTCTTT.

CDR3 protein: CASSSLRDSTDTQYF. DNA for the CDR3: TGTGCCAGCAGCTCACTACGCGATTCCACAGATACGCAGTATTTT. V usage is TRBV5-6 and J usage is TRBJ2-3; D gene ambiguous. CDR3 length equals 15 residues. CDR1 and CDR2 (germline): SGHDT, YYEEEE. Trimming stripped 3 bases from V and 2 bases from J, with 13 bases between.

The rearrangement joins TRBV7-2 to TRBJ2-7; the D is unclear. Germline CDR1 and CDR2: SGHTA and FQGNSA. Deletions cut 1 base from V and 0 bases from J, with 7 bases between. The CDR3 covers 14 residues. The CDR3: CASSLESSSYEQYF. The CDR3 DNA is TGTGCCAGCAGCTTAGAGTCTAGCTCCTACGAGCAGTACTTC.

The chain carries TRBV28 and TRBJ2-7; D ambiguous. This CDR3 spans 15 amino acids. The V end was cut by 3 bases, the J end by 3 bases, with 15 bases between. Germline lookup yields CDR1 MDHEN and CDR2 SYDVKM. CDR3 DNA sequence: TGTGCCAGCAGTTTGTCCGAAGCCGGGCTCTACGAGCAGTACTTC. Protein sequence: CASSLSEAGLYEQYF.

The V call is TRBV5-4, the J call TRBJ2-7; a possible D gene is TRBD1 (5 bases). The germline V gene has CDR1 SGHNT and CDR2 YYREEE (reference sequence). The ends were cut back, 4 bases at V and 6 bases at J, with 23 bases in the middle. CDR3 length: 16 residues. This CDR3 reads CASSRKFSQVVGEQYF. The DNA of the CDR3 is TGTGCCAGCAGCCGTAAATTTTCACAGGTGGTCGGCGAGCAGTACTTC.